The T cell receptor (beta chain) described here comes from a study of blood T cell repertoires in COVID-19. This CDR3 contains 15 residues. The data were produced by immunoSEQ multiplex PCR, yet TCRdb's version contains in-frame clones alone and is incomplete. The sample comprises 250,000 or so clones, more than 75% of which are singletons, and around 8.8% rests with the top ten. The chain joins TRBV21-1 to TRBJ1-2; TRBD1, the table's D call, lacks a check against the DNA. TRBV21-1 is deemed a pseudogene. The source of this sequence is a man aged 40-49 years with active or convalescent COVID-19. Sequencing input: peripheral blood. The CDR3 DNA reads TGTGCCAGCAGCAAAGCGCTGCCAGTAAACTATGGCTACACCTTC. Protein: CASSKALPVNYGYTF.